Each of the 11 T cell receptor beta chains below was sequenced from the same sample in a study of T cells after posttransplantation cyclophosphamide. Sequencing was performed with immunoSEQ multiplex PCR; in TCRdb, only in-frame clones are kept and a portion is missing. Of roughly 21,000 clones listed, roughly 98% are singletons. The sequencing input was naive CD8+ T cells sorted from PBMCs. Receptor source: a man between 40 and 49 years old in good health, CMV-negative, and a related stem cell transplant donor.

This sequence joins TRBV7-6 and TRBJ2-3, with 10 nucleotides matching TRBD1. J was trimmed by 2 bases and V by 5 bases; bases with no gene match: 4. There are 15 residues in the CDR3. Per the germline V gene, CDR1 is SGHVS and CDR2 is FNYEAQ. The chain's CDR3 is CASSLGTGATDTQYF. CDR3 in DNA: TGTGCCAGCAGCCTCGGGACAGGGGCCACAGATACGCAGTATTTT.

This sequence joins TRBV7-2 and TRBJ2-3; TRBD1 matches 7 bases. Germline V gene data show CDR1 as SGHTA and CDR2 as FQGNSA. The CDR3 has 14 residues. J was trimmed by 4 bases and V by 5 bases; bases with no gene match: 6. The CDR3 protein is CASSPRQGSDTQYF. CDR3 DNA sequence: TGTGCCAGCAGCCCCAGACAGGGATCAGATACGCAGTATTTT.

The rearrangement joins TRBV28 to TRBJ2-7; D is undetermined. The CDR3 is 15 amino acids. Germline CDR1 MDHEN, CDR2 SYDVKM. Trimming left V 0 bases short and J 0 bases short, with 9 bases between. The CDR3 region has the DNA TGTGCCAGCAGTTTATGGGCTCTCAGCTCCTACGAGCAGTACTTC. Translation gives CASSLWALSSYEQYF.

The gene calls are TRBV6-5 and TRBJ2-1, with a weak D call TRBD2 (5 bases). This CDR3 is built from 15 residues. Trimming shortened V by 0 bases and J by 0 bases, and 6 bases separated the two germline ends. Per the germline V gene, CDR1 is MNHEY and CDR2 is SVGAGI. CDR3: CASSYSRGSYNEQFF. The DNA for the CDR3 is TGTGCCAGCAGTTACTCTCGGGGCTCCTACAATGAGCAGTTCTTC.

V gene TRBV14 combines with J gene TRBJ2-7, with 8 positions matching TRBD2. The CDR3 has 16 amino acids. The germline gives CDR1 SGHDN, CDR2 FVKESK. V lost 0 bases to trimming and J lost 4 bases; unmatched junction nucleotides: 8. For the CDR3, the DNA is TGTGCCAGCAGCCAAGATCTCCGGGAGGGCCAGTACGAGCAGTACTTC. Translated: CASSQDLREGQYEQYF.

The chain has TRBV7-9 and TRBJ2-3, with D uncertain. The V end lost 5 bases, the J end lost 2 bases, and 8 bases lay between the germline ends. Germline CDR1 reads SEHNR; CDR2 reads FQNEAQ (reference sequence). The CDR3 length is 13 residues. The CDR3 nucleotides read TGTGCCAGCAGCCCAGACAACACAGATACGCAGTATTTT. This sequence encodes CASSPDNTDTQYF.

The chain has TRBV15 and TRBJ1-5, with D maybe TRBD1 (6 bases). This CDR3 region has 14 residues. The V gene's germline CDR1 is LNHNV and CDR2 YYDKDF (reference sequence). Trimming took off 8 bases at V and 4 bases at J, with 15 bases between the two ends. DNA for the CDR3: TGTGCCACCGGGCGGGGGCAGGGAAATCAGCCCCAGCATTTT. Residues: CATGRGQGNQPQHF.

The rearrangement uses TRBV4-1 and TRBJ2-5; D might be TRBD1 (7 bases). Trimming removed 0 bases from V and 5 bases from J, with 10 bases in between. Germline CDR1 is MGHRA and CDR2 is YSYEKL. There are 14 residues in the CDR3. The CDR3 is CASSQETGRETQYF. CDR3 DNA: TGCGCCAGCAGCCAAGAGACAGGGAGGGAGACCCAGTACTTC.

This rearrangement joins TRBV6-1 to TRBJ2-7, with TRBD2 identical over 11 bases. V lost 8 bases, J lost 5 bases, and 11 bases stayed unmatched. CDR1 and CDR2 (germline): MNHNS, SASEGT. This CDR3 has 15 residues. DNA of the CDR3: TGTGCCAGCGCAACTACTAGCGGGAGCTTGGACGAGCAGTACTTC. Translation gives CASATTSGSLDEQYF.

The rearrangement links TRBV25-1 to TRBJ2-3; D gene uncertain. V was trimmed by 0 bases and J by 5 bases, leaving 12 bases between them. The CDR3 sequence is 15 residues long. The germline V gene has CDR1 MGHDK and CDR2 SYGVNS. The CDR3 is CASSEYQPRGDTQYF. The DNA for the CDR3 is TGTGCCAGCAGTGAATACCAGCCTAGAGGAGATACGCAGTATTTT.

The rearrangement uses TRBV19 and TRBJ1-1; D perhaps matches TRBD1 (5 bases). CDR1 is LNHDA, CDR2 SQIVND, per germline (reference sequence). Between the trimmed V and J ends, which lost 10 bases and 6 bases, there was a span of 9 bases. The CDR3 is 10 residues long. The CDR3, as DNA: TGTGCCACAGCGGGACCTGAAGCTTTCTTT. Protein product: CATAGPEAFF.